The 26 T cell receptor beta chains below all came from one sample that was sequenced in a study of regulatory T cells in long-lasting Graves disease (dated by TCRdb to about 2021). The method was multiplex PCR. Sequencing used an Illumina HiSeq 4000. To build TCR beta libraries, CDR3 regions were amplified by Arm-PCR using iRepertoire HTBI primers. TCRdb itself trimmed the public reads at Q25 with fastp, ran MiXCR and retained productive beta chains. Every entry covers one CDR3 protein and lists the most common genes and DNA from its rows. This sample comprises some 340,000 distinct CDR3 sequences, about an eighth of them detected only once. The top ten clonotypes cover under 20% of the sample. This specimen's time point label, per the study, means: newly diagnosed GD, antithyroid drugs for less than 3 months. For both TCR sequencing and RNA sequencing, RNA was extracted from PBMCs using TRIzol. The same sample was also studied in work on T cells in Graves' hyperthyroidism and ophthalmopathy.

This specimen consisted of peripheral blood mononuclear cells (PBMCs), obtained at new diagnosis, from a patient treated with antithyroid drugs. The receptors stem from a woman under 30 with Graves disease. Donor details come from another sample of the same person, matched by shared clones.

Comments on this clonotype: Just one base apart from a much larger clone, this may be a read error. The chain couples TRBV7-3 to TRBJ1-6, with D hard to call. The CDR3 runs 13 residues. Germline V gives CDR1 SGHTA, CDR2 FQGTGA. Trimming left V 1 base short and J 11 bases short, with 9 bases between. The CDR3 nucleotides read TGTGCCAGCAGCTTAATTCAGACTGCACCCCTCCACTTT. Its translation: CASSLIQTAPLHF.

This clonotype was found a few times. CDR3 DNA sequence: TGTGCCAGTAGTAGTCCGGGACTAGAAACGCATGAGCAGTTCTTC. Amino acid sequence: CASSSPGLETHEQFF. This chain uses TRBV19 with TRBJ2-1, with 8 bases that match TRBD2. The J segment lost 8 bases and the V segment lost 4 bases, leaving 10 bases of the junction unmatched. The V gene's germline CDR1 is LNHDA and CDR2 SQIVND (reference sequence). The CDR3 runs 15 residues.

The chain is built from TRBV14 and TRBJ2-5; a weak D match, TRBD2 (7 bases). V was clipped by 1 base and J by 4 bases, with 13 bases between them. The CDR3 length is 15 residues. Germline lookup yields CDR1 SGHDN and CDR2 FVKESK. The CDR3 DNA sequence: TGTGCCAGCAGCCAAGGGGGGGGGGCCCGAGAGACCCAGTACTTC. This codes for CASSQGGGARETQYF.

In this sample, this clonotype turned up many times. The chain joins TRBV10-3 to TRBJ2-7; D unclear. Trimming shortened V by 3 bases and J by 6 bases, and 9 bases separated the two germline ends. The germline V gene encodes CDR1 ENHRY and CDR2 SYGVKD. The CDR3 is 12 amino acids. In DNA, the CDR3 is TGTGCCATCAGTGATCTAAGGGTCGAGCAGTACTTC. It codes for CAISDLRVEQYF.

This clonotype was detected only a few times. The genes are TRBV20-1 and TRBJ2-7, with 8 bases fitting TRBD1. The CDR3 spans 17 residues. The V segment lost 3 bases and the J segment 6 bases; nucleotides outside the gene matches: 19. From germline, CDR1 is DFQATT and CDR2 SNEGSKA (reference sequence). The DNA for the CDR3 is TGCAGTGCTAGGTCCGGGACAGGAGTCTGGGTTAGTGGCGAGCAGTACGTC. It encodes CSARSGTGVWVSGEQYV.

Ten or more counts support this clonotype. This chain connects TRBV28 to TRBJ2-3, with TRBD2 as a possible D gene (5 bases). CDR3 length: 16 residues. Germline-derived CDR1 and CDR2 are MDHEN and SYDVKM. Trimming shortened V by 0 bases and J by 1 base, and 11 bases separated the two germline ends. CDR3 sequence (DNA): TGTGCCAGCAGTTTATGGGTAGCGCAGGGCACAGATACGCAGTATTTT. Amino acids: CASSLWVAQGTDTQYF.

This clonotype was seen ten or more times. The J gene is TRBJ2-1, the V gene TRBV6-2 or TRBV6-3; D possibly corresponds to TRBD2 (5 bases). CDR1 and CDR2 (germline): MNHEY, SVGEGT. V was trimmed by 2 bases and J by 0 bases, leaving 8 bases between them. The CDR3 is 15 amino acids. CDR3 coding DNA: TGTGCCAGCAGTTACACCGAGGGCTCCTACAATGAGCAGTTCTTC. Translated, it gives CASSYTEGSYNEQFF.

This clonotype came up many times. The chain joins TRBV28 to TRBJ1-6; no clear D gene. The CDR3 contains 11 residues. CDR1 and CDR2 from the germline V gene are MDHEN and SYDVKM. V gave up 4 bases and J gave up 14 bases, with 9 bases separating them. The CDR3 nucleotides read TGTGCCAGCAGTTCCCGACTGACCCTCCACTTT. Translating gives CASSSRLTLHF.

This clonotype has just a few counts. The rearrangement links TRBV3-1 to TRBJ2-1, with 9 bases lining up with TRBD2. This CDR3 has 15 residues. J gave up 14 bases and V 3 bases, and 14 bases lay outside the gene matches. CDR1 and CDR2 from the germline V gene are LGHDT and YNNKEL (reference sequence). The CDR3 spells CASSHLNSAGGREFF. DNA for the CDR3: TGTGCCAGCAGCCACCTCAATTCGGCGGGGGGGAGAGAGTTCTTC.

This clonotype was recorded many times. V is TRBV7-2 and J is TRBJ2-1, with D unclear. The CDR3 is 16 amino acids. Germline V gene data show CDR1 as SGHTA and CDR2 as FQGNSA. V was pared by 2 bases and J by 4 bases, with 15 bases between. The CDR3 DNA reads as TGTGCCAGCAGCTTAAGTATGGCGCGAAGGTACAATGAGCAGTTCTTC. Its translation is CASSLSMARRYNEQFF.

This clonotype has only a few counts. V is TRBV5-1 and J is TRBJ1-1; no clear D gene. Germline-derived CDR1 and CDR2 are SGHRS and YFSETQ. Trimming removed 0 bases at V and 1 base at J, with 13 bases between. This CDR3 contains 16 residues. The CDR3 DNA sequence: TGCGCCAGCAGCTTGGCCACTCACAGCAAGAACACTGAAGCTTTCTTT. Protein sequence: CASSLATHSKNTEAFF.

This clonotype showed up many times. This chain connects TRBV6-2 or TRBV6-3 to TRBJ2-2; 8 bases match TRBD2. The V and J ends lost 6 bases and 3 bases, in that order; junction bases with no gene match: 15. CDR3 length equals 18 residues. The germline gives CDR1 MNHEY, CDR2 SVGEGT. CDR3 in amino acids: CASRPRIIAGLYTGELFF. CDR3 coding DNA: TGTGCCAGCAGGCCGAGGATAATAGCGGGATTGTACACCGGGGAGCTGTTTTTT.

This clonotype was recorded at least ten times. This rearrangement joins TRBV7-2 to TRBJ1-2, with D tentatively TRBD1 (5 bases). Germline CDR1 and CDR2: SGHTA and FQGNSA. The CDR3 has 17 amino acids. V was shortened by 5 bases and J by 4 bases, with 23 bases between the two germline ends. In DNA, the CDR3 is TGTGCCAGCAGCCACCCCCCGGGAGGGACCGTTGTCTATGGCTACACCTTC. It yields the protein CASSHPPGGTVVYGYTF.

The sample holds many counts of this clonotype. The chain combines TRBV29-1 with TRBJ1-1; D not certain. Germline CDR1 SQVTM, CDR2 ANQGSEA. Trimming shortened V by 5 bases and J by 1 base, and 14 bases separated the two germline ends. This CDR3 has 14 amino acids. The CDR3 sequence: CSVCCETTNTEAFF. The CDR3 DNA is TGCAGCGTTTGTTGCGAGACAACGAACACTGAAGCTTTCTTT.

Ten or more counts support this clonotype. This chain joins TRBV7-3 and TRBJ2-1; D gene unclear. Trimming stripped 5 bases from V and 5 bases from J, with 7 bases between. This CDR3 comprises 12 residues. Per germline, CDR1 SGHTA and CDR2 FQGTGA. The CDR3: CASSRGDNEQFF. CDR3 nucleotide sequence: TGTGCCAGCAGCCGTGGAGACAATGAGCAGTTCTTC.

J is TRBJ2-3 and V is TRBV20-1, with D perhaps matching TRBD2 (8 bases). With 4 bases removed from V and 2 bases from J, the gap between germline ends came to 19 bases. CDR1 is DFQATT, CDR2 SNEGSKA, per germline (reference sequence). CDR3 size: 16 residues. The CDR3 bases are TGCAGTGCTATGTCGGGAGGGGGCCAAATCACAGATACGCAGTATTTT. Translation gives CSAMSGGGQITDTQYF.

This clonotype was detected many times. This chain connects TRBV20-1 to TRBJ2-2, with D perhaps TRBD1 (5 bases). Trimming left V 0 bases short and J 6 bases short, with 17 bases between. This CDR3 is built from 16 residues. The germline V gene has CDR1 DFQATT and CDR2 SNEGSKA (reference sequence). CDR3 in amino acids: CSARDSERGSAGELFF. The CDR3 DNA reads as TGCAGTGCTAGAGATTCGGAAAGGGGATCGGCCGGGGAGCTGTTTTTT.

This clonotype has just a few counts. The rearrangement links TRBV2 to TRBJ1-2, with D perhaps TRBD1 (5 bases). CDR3 length: 16 residues. V dropped 1 base and J dropped 6 bases, with 18 bases sitting between them. Germline CDR1 SNHLY, CDR2 FYNNEI. CDR3 loop: CASSEERVWGIHGYTF. The DNA for the CDR3 is TGTGCCAGCAGTGAAGAGAGGGTATGGGGCATCCATGGCTACACCTTC.

Many counts were recorded for this clonotype. The rearrangement links TRBV20-1 to TRBJ2-7; 10 bases fit TRBD2. CDR1 and CDR2 from the germline V gene are DFQATT and SNEGSKA (reference sequence). Trimming at V came to 0 bases and at J to 4 bases, leaving 6 bases not matched to a gene. The CDR3 contains 15 residues. The CDR3 sequence: CSARDQGSGGYEQYF. The CDR3 DNA follows: TGCAGTGCTAGAGATCAGGGTAGCGGGGGGTACGAGCAGTACTTC.

Ten or more counts support this clonotype. The rearrangement joins TRBV20-1 to TRBJ2-1; D remains unclear. The CDR3 loop spans 14 amino acids. Trimming cost V 5 bases and J 4 bases, with 15 bases left between them. The germline V gene encodes CDR1 DFQATT and CDR2 SNEGSKA (reference sequence). The CDR3 region has the DNA TGCAGTGCTCTTTTCAATCTCAGGTACAATGAGCAGTTCTTC. Its translation is CSALFNLRYNEQFF.

This clonotype came up many times. This rearrangement joins TRBV6-1 to TRBJ2-3; TRBD1 is a possible D gene (5 bases). Between the trimmed V and J ends, which lost 11 bases and 2 bases, there was a span of 8 bases. CDR3 length equals 11 residues. Per germline, CDR1 MNHNS and CDR2 SASEGT. CDR3 sequence: CAGALTDTQYF. CDR3 nucleotides: TGTGCCGGGGCCCTCACAGATACGCAGTATTTT.

This clonotype was recorded a few times. The V call is TRBV24-1, the J call TRBJ2-1; TRBD2 matches at 10 bases. CDR1 and CDR2 (germline): KGHDR, SFDVKD. The CDR3 extends over 16 amino acids. J lost 8 bases, V lost 0 bases, and 6 bases had no gene match. For the CDR3, the DNA is TGTGCCACCAGTGATTTGGCAACTAGCGGGATAGATGAGCAGTTCTTC. This encodes CATSDLATSGIDEQFF.

This clonotype showed up many times. The genes are TRBV20-1 and TRBJ2-7; TRBD1 might be the D (6 bases). This CDR3 contains 14 residues. Per the germline V gene, CDR1 is DFQATT and CDR2 is SNEGSKA (reference sequence). Trimming shortened V by 6 bases and J by 3 bases, and 18 bases separated the two germline ends. CDR3 coding DNA: TGCAGTGCAATCACCCCCACAGGGATCTACGAGCAGTACTTC. This encodes CSAITPTGIYEQYF.

This clonotype was detected ten times or more. The gene calls are TRBV6-1 and TRBJ2-5; no clear D gene. V was cut by 8 bases and J by 5 bases, with 9 bases left in between. The CDR3 is 11 amino acids. Germline CDR1 reads MNHNS; CDR2 reads SASEGT. CDR3 in DNA: TGTGCCAGCGCCCTGGGTGAGACCCAGTACTTC. As protein: CASALGETQYF.

The J gene is TRBJ1-5, the V gene TRBV4-2, with D perhaps TRBD1 (5 bases). CDR3 length equals 13 residues. Looked up from germline, CDR1 is LGHNA and CDR2 is YNFKEQ. Trimming stripped 1 base from V and 5 bases from J, with 6 bases between. For the CDR3, the DNA is TGTGCCAGCAGCCAAGGGGGGGATCAGCCCCAGCATTTT. It yields the protein CASSQGGDQPQHF.

This clonotype was seen ten or more times. The chain has TRBV15 and TRBJ2-3, with D unclear. The germline V and J ends were trimmed by 1 base and 3 bases, with 11 bases remaining between them. The CDR3 length is 15 residues. Germline-derived CDR1 and CDR2 are LNHNV and YYDKDF (reference sequence). CDR3 residues: CATSRVGWKTDTQYF. CDR3 bases: TGTGCCACCAGCAGAGTGGGGTGGAAGACAGATACGCAGTATTTT.